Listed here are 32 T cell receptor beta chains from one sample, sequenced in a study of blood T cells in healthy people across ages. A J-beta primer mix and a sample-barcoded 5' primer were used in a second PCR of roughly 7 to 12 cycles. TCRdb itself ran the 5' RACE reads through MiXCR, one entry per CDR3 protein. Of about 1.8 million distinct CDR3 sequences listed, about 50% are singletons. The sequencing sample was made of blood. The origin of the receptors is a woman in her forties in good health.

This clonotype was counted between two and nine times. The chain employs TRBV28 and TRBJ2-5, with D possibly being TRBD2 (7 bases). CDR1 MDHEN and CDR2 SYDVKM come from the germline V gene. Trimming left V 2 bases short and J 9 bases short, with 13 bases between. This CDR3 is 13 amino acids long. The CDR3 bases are TGTGCCAGCAGTTTAGCGGGGAGGGGGGCCCAGTACTTC. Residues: CASSLAGRGAQYF.

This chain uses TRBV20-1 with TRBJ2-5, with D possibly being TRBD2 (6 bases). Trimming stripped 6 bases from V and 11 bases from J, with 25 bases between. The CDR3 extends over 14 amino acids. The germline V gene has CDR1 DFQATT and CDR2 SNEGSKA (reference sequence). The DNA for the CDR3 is TGCAGTGCCGGGGGATTCGCAGGTCACAATGAGCAGTACTTC. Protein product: CSAGGFAGHNEQYF.

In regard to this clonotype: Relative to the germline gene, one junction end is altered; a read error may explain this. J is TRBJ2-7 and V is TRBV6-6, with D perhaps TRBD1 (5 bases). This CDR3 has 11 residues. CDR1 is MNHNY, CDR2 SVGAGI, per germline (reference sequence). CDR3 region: CACRAKWGQYF. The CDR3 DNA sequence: TGTGCCTGCAGGGCAAAATGGGGGCAGTACTTC.

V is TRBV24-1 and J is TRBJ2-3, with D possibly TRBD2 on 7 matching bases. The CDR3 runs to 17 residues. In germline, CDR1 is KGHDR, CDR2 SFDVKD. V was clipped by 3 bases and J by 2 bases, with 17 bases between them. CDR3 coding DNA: TGTGCCACCAGTGATCCCGGGGGGCCACGGCCCACAGATACGCAGTATTTT. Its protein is CATSDPGGPRPTDTQYF.

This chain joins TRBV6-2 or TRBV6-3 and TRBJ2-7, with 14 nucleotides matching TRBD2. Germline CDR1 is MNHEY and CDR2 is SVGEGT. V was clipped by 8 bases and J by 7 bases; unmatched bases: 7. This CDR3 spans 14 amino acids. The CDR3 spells CASGTSGGHNEQYF. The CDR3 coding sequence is TGTGCCAGCGGGACTAGCGGGGGACACAATGAGCAGTACTTC.

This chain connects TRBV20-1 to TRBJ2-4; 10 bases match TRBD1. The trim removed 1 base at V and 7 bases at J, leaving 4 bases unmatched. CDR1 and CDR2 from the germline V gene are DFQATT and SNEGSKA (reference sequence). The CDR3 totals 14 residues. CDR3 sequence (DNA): TGCAGTGCTAGAGTGGGACAGGGGAGGAACATTCAGTACTTC. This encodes CSARVGQGRNIQYF.

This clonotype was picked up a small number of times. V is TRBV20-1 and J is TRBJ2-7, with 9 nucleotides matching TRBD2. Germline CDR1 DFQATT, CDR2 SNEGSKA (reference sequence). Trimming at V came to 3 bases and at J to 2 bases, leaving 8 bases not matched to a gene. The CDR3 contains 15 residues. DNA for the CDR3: TGCAGTGCTAGCTTTATAGCGGGGGTTACCTACGAGCAGTACTTC. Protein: CSASFIAGVTYEQYF.

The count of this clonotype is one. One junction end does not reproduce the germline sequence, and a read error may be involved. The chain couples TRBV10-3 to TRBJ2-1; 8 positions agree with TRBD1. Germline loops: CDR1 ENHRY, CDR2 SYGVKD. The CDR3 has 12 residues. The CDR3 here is CAISESEDRVYF. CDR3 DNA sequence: TGTGCCATCAGTGAGTCGGAGGACAGGGTGTACTTC.

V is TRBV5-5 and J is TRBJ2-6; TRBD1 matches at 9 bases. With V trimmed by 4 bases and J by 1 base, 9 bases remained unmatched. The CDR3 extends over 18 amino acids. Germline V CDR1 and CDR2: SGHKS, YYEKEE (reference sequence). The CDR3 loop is CASSPQGARVSGANVLTF. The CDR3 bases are TGTGCCAGCAGCCCACAGGGGGCCAGGGTATCTGGGGCCAACGTCCTGACTTTC.

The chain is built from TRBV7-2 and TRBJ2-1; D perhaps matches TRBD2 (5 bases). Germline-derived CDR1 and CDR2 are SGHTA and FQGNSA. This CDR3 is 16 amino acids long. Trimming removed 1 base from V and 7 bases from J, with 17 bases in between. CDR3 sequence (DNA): TGTGCCAGCAGCTTAGGGTCTATACTAGGTCTTAATGAGCAGTTCTTC. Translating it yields CASSLGSILGLNEQFF.

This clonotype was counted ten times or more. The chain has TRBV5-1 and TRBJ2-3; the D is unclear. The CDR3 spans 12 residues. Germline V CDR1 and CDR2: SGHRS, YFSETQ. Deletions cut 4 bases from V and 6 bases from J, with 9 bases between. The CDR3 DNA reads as TGCGCCAGCAGCCAGAATCGGGATACGCAGTATTTT. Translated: CASSQNRDTQYF.

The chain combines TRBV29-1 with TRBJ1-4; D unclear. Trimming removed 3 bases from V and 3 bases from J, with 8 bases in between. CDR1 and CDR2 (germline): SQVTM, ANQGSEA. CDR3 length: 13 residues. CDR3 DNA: TGCAGCGTTGATCCCGGTTCTAATGAAAAACTGTTTTTT. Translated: CSVDPGSNEKLFF.

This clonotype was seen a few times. CDR3 DNA sequence: TGCAGTGCTAGAGATGGAGCCTTAGCCAAAAACATTCAGTACTTC. It yields the protein CSARDGALAKNIQYF. This chain connects TRBV20-1 to TRBJ2-4; D uncertain. The CDR3 length is 15 residues. The germline V gene encodes CDR1 DFQATT and CDR2 SNEGSKA (reference sequence). Trimming took 0 bases from V and 0 from J, leaving 9 bases between them.

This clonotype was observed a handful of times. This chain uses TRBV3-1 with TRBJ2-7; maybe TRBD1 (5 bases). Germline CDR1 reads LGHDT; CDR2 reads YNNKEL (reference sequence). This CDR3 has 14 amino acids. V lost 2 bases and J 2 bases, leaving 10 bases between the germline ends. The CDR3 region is CASSQLGATYEQYF. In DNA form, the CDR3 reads TGTGCCAGCAGCCAACTAGGGGCGACCTACGAGCAGTACTTC.

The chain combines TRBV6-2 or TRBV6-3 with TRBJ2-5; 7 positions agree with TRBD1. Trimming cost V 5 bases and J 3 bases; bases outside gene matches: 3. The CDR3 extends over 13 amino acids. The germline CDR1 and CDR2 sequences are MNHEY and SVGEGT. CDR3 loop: CASSDDREETQYF. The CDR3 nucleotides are TGTGCCAGCAGTGACGACAGGGAAGAGACCCAGTACTTC.

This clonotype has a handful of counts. The CDR3 loop reads CASSLDQGRRETQYF. The CDR3 DNA follows: TGTGCCAGCAGCTTAGACCAGGGGCGCAGAGAGACCCAGTACTTC. V is TRBV7-2 and J is TRBJ2-7, with a tentative D call TRBD1 (6 bases). The J call may be wrong; the DNA end is better matched by TRBJ2-5. The CDR3 contains 15 residues. Per germline, CDR1 SGHTA and CDR2 FQGNSA.

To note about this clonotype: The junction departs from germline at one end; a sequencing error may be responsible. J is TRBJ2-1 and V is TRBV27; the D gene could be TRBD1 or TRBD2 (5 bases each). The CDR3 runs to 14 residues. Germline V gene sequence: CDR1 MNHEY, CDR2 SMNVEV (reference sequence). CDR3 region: CASGLGPSYNEQFF. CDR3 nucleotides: TGTGCCAGCGGTTTGGGACCCAGCTACAATGAGCAGTTCTTC.

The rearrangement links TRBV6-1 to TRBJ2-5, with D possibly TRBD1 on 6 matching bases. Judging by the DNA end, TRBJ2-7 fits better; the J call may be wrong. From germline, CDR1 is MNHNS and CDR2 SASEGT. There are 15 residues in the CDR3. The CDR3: CASSEALQGYYEQYF. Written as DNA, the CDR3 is TGTGCCAGCAGTGAAGCGCTTCAGGGGTACTACGAGCAGTACTTC.

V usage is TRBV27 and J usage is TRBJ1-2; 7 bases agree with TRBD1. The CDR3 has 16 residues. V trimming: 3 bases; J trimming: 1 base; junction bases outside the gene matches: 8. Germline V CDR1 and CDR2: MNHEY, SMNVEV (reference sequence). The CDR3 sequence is CASSFGRGGINYGYTF. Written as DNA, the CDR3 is TGTGCCAGCAGTTTTGGCAGGGGGGGAATTAACTATGGCTACACCTTC.

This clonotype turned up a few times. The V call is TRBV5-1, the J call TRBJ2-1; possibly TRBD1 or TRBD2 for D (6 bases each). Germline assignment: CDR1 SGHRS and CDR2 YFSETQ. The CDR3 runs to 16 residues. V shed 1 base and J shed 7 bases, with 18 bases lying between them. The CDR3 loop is CASSLNRGRGRNEQFF. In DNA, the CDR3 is TGCGCCAGCAGCTTGAACCGGGGGCGCGGTCGGAATGAGCAGTTCTTC.

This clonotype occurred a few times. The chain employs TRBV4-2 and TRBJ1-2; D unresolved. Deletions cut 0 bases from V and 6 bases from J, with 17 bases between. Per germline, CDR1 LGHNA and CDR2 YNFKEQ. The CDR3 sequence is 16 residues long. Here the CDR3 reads CASSQEARATMDGYTF. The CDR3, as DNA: TGTGCCAGCAGCCAAGAAGCTCGCGCGACAATGGATGGCTACACCTTC.

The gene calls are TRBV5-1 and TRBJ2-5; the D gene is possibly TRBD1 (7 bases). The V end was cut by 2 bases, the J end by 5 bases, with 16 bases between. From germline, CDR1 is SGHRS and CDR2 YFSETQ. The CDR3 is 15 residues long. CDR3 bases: TGCGCCAGCAGCTTATGGGACAGCCGGGGGGAGACCCAGTACTTC. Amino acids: CASSLWDSRGETQYF. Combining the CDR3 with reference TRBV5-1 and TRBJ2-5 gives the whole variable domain KAGVTQTPRYLIKTRGQQVTLSCSPISGHRSVSWYQQTPGQGLQFLFEYFSETQRNKGNFPGRFSGRQFSNSRSEMNVSTLELGDSALYLCASSLWDSRGETQYFGPGTRLLVL.

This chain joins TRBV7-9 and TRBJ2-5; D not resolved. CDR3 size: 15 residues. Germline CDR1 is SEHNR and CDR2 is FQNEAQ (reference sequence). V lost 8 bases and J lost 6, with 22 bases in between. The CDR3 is CASEPRARVSKTQYF. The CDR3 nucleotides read TGTGCCAGCGAGCCCCGGGCCCGGGTTTCGAAGACCCAGTACTTC.

CDR3 DNA sequence: TGCGCCAGCAGCCAAGGAGCAAGAGGGGCTAGCGGGGGCACAGATACGCAGTATTTT. It codes for CASSQGARGASGGTDTQYF. The V call is TRBV4-3, the J call TRBJ2-3; 9 positions match TRBD2. Germline CDR1 is LGHNA and CDR2 is YSLEER. Trimming removed 1 base from V and 1 base from J; junction bases left unmatched: 12. The CDR3 is made up of 19 amino acids.

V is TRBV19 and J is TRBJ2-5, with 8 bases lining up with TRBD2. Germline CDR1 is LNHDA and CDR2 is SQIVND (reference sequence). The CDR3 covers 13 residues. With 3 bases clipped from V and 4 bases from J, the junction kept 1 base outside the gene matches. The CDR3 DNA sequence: TGTGCCAGTAGTATCCGGGAGGGAGAGACCCAGTACTTC. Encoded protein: CASSIREGETQYF. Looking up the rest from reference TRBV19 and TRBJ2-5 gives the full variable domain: DGGITQSPKYLFRKEGQNVTLSCEQNLNHDAMYWYRQDPGQGLRLIYYSQIVNDFQKGDIAEGYSVSREKKESFPLTVTSAQKNPTAFYLCASSIREGETQYFGPGTRLLVL.

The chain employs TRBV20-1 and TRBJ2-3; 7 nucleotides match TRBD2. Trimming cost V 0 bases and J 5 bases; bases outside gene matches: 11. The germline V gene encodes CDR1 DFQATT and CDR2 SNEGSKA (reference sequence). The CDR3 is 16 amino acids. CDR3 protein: CSARDRLADRQDTQYF. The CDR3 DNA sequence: TGCAGTGCTAGAGATCGACTAGCTGATCGTCAAGATACGCAGTATTTT.

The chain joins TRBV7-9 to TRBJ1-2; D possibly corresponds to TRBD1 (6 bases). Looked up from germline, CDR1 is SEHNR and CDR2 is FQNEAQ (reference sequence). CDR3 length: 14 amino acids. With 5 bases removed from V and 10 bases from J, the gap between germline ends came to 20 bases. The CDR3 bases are TGTGCCAGCAGCCCGCCTCCATTGGACAGTTTCTACACCTTC. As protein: CASSPPPLDSFYTF.

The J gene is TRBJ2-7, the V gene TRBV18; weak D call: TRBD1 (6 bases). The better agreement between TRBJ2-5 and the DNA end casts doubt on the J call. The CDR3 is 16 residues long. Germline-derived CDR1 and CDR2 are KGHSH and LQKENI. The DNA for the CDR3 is TGTGCCAGCTCACCGCAGGGGTTTGTTGGAGGAGAGACCCAGTACTTC. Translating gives CASSPQGFVGGETQYF.

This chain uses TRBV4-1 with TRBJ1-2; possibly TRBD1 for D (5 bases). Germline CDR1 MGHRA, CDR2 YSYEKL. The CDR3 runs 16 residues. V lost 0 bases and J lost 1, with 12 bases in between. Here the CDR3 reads CASSQDPDSYNYGYTF. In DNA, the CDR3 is TGCGCCAGCAGCCAAGACCCCGACAGCTATAACTATGGCTACACCTTC.

CDR3 protein: CASSGPSGARETQYF. The CDR3 DNA reads TGTGCCAGCAGTGGGCCTAGCGGGGCCCGGGAGACCCAGTACTTC. The genes are TRBV2 and TRBJ2-5; 9 nucleotides agree with TRBD2. The CDR3 sequence is 15 residues long. Losses at the gene ends were 4 bases for V and 5 bases for J; bases not matched to a gene: 8. Germline assignment: CDR1 SNHLY and CDR2 FYNNEI.

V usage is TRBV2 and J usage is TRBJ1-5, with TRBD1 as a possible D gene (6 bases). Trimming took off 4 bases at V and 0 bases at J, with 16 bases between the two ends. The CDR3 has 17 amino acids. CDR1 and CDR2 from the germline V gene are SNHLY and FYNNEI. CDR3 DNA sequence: TGTGCCAGCAGTGGGGGGGACACAGGGCTTAGCAATCAGCCCCAGCATTTT. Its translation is CASSGGDTGLSNQPQHF.

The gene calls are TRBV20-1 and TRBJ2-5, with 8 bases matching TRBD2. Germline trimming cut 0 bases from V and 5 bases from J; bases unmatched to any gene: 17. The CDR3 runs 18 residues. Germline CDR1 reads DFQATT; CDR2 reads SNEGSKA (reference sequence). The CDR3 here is CSARDGTSRGAVVETQYF. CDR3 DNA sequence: TGCAGTGCTAGAGATGGGACCTCGCGGGGGGCGGTCGTGGAGACCCAGTACTTC.